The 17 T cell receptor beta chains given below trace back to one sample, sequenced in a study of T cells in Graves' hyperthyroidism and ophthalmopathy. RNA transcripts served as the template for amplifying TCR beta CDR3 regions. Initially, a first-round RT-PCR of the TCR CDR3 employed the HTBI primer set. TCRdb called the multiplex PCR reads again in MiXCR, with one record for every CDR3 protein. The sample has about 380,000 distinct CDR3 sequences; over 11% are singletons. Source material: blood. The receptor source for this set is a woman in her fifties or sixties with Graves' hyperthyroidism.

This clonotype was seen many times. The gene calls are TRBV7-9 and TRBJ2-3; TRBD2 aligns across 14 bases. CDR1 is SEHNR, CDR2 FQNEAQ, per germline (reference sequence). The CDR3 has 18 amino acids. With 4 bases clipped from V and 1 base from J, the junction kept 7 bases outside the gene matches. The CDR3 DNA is TGTGCCAGCAGCTCGACTAGCGGGAGGGCCTTTGGCACAGATACGCAGTATTTT. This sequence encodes CASSSTSGRAFGTDTQYF.

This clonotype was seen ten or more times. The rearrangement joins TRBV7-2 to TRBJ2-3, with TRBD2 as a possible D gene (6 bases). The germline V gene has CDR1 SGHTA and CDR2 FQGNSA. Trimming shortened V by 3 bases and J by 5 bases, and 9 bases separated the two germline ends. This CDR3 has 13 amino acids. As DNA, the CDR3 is TGTGCCAGCAGCTTGCTAGCGAGAGATACGCAGTATTTT. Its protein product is CASSLLARDTQYF.

In DNA, the CDR3 is TGTGCCACCAGTGGGGCTAGCGGGAGAAGCGAGCAGTACTTC. Protein: CATSGASGRSEQYF. The chain is built from TRBV24-1 and TRBJ2-7; 10 nucleotides match TRBD2. CDR1 and CDR2 from the germline V gene are KGHDR and SFDVKD. CDR3 length equals 14 residues. With V trimmed by 5 bases and J by 6 bases, 6 bases remained unmatched.

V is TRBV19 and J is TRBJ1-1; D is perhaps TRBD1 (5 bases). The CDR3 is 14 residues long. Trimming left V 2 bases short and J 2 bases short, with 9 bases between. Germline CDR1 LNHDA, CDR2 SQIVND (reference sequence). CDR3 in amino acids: CASSIRGRNTEAFF. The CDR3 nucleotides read TGTGCCAGTAGTATACGGGGCAGAAACACTGAAGCTTTCTTT.

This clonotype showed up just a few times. The CDR3 DNA reads as TGTGCCAGCTCACCAACCCCGGCAGGGGGGAGACAAGAGACCCAGTACTTC. It translates to CASSPTPAGGRQETQYF. J is TRBJ2-5 and V is TRBV18, with D tentatively TRBD1 (7 bases). V lost 2 bases and J lost 2, with 18 bases in between. Looked up from germline, CDR1 is KGHSH and CDR2 is LQKENI. This CDR3 comprises 17 residues.

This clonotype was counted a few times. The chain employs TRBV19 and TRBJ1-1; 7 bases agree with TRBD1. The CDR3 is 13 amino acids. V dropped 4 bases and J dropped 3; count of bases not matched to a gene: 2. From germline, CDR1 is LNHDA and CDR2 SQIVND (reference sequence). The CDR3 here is CASSTDRDTEAFF. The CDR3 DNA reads TGTGCCAGTAGTACTGACAGGGACACTGAAGCTTTCTTT.

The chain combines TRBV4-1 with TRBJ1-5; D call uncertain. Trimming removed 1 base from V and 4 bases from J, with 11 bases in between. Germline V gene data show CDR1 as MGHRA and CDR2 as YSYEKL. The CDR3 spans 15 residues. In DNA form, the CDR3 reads TGCGCCAGCAGCCAAGTGGCGATGGGGAATCAGCCCCAGCATTTT. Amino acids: CASSQVAMGNQPQHF.

The CDR3 sequence: CSARDEAGFQETQYF. The CDR3 nucleotides are TGCAGTGCTAGAGATGAAGCGGGCTTCCAAGAGACCCAGTACTTC. V gene TRBV20-1 combines with J gene TRBJ2-5; possibly TRBD2 for D (6 bases). This CDR3 is 15 amino acids long. Germline V gene lookup returns CDR1 DFQATT and CDR2 SNEGSKA (reference sequence). Trimming shortened V by 0 bases and J by 1 base, and 12 bases separated the two germline ends.

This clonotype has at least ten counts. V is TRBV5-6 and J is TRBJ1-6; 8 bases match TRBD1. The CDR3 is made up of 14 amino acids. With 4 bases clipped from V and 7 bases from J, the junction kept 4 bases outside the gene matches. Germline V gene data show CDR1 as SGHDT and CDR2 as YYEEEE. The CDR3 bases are TGTGCCAGCAGCCGGGGACAGGTGAATTCACCCCTCCACTTT. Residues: CASSRGQVNSPLHF.

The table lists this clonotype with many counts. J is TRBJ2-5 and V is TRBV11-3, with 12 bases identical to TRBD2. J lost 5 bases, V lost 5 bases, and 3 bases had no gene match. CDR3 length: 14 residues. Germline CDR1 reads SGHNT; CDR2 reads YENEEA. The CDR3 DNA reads TGTGCCAGCAGCAGGACTAGCGGGATTGAGACCCAGTACTTC. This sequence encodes CASSRTSGIETQYF.

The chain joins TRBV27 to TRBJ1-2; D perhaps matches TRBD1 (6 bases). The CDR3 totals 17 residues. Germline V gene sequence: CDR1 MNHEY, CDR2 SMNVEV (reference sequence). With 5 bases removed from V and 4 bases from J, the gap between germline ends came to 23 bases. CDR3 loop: CASSQGGHGATLYGYTF. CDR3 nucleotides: TGTGCCAGCAGTCAAGGGGGTCACGGGGCGACACTCTATGGCTACACCTTC.

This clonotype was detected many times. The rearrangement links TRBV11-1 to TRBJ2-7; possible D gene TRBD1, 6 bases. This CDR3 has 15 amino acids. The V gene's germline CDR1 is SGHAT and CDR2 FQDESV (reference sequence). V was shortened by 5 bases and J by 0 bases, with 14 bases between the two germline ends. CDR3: CASSRNRESSYEQYF. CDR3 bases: TGTGCCAGCAGCCGGAACAGGGAGAGCTCCTACGAGCAGTACTTC.

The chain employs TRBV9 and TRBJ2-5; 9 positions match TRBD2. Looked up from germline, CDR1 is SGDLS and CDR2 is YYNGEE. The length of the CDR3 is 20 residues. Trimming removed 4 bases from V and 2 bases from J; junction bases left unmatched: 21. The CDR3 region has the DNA TGTGCCAGCAGCCCCCGGGGCGGGCTAGCGGGAAGTTGGGTTCAAGAGACCCAGTACTTC. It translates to CASSPRGGLAGSWVQETQYF.

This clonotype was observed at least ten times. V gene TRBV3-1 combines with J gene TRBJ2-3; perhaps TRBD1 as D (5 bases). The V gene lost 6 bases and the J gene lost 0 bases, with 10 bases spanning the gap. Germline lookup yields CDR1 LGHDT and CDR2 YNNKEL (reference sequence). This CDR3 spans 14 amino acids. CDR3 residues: CASRPTASTDTQYF. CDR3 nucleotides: TGTGCCAGCAGGCCGACAGCTAGCACAGATACGCAGTATTTT.

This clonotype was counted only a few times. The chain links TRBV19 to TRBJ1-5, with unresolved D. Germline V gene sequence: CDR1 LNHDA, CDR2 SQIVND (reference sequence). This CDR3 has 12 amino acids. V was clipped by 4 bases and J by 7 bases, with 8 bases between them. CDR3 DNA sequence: TGTGCCAGTAGTACCCTATACCAGCCCCAGCATTTT. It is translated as CASSTLYQPQHF.

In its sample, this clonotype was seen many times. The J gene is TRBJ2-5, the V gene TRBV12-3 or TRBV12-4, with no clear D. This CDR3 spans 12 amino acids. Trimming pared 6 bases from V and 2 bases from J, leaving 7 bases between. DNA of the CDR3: TGTGCCAGCAGCCCTGCTCAAGAGACCCAGTACTTC. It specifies CASSPAQETQYF.

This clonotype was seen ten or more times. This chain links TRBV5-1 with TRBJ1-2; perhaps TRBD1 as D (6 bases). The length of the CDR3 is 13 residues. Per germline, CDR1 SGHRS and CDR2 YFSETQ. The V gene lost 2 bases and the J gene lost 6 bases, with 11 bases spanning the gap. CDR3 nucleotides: TGCGCCAGCAGCTTACAGGGTGGAGATGGCTACACCTTC. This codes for CASSLQGGDGYTF.